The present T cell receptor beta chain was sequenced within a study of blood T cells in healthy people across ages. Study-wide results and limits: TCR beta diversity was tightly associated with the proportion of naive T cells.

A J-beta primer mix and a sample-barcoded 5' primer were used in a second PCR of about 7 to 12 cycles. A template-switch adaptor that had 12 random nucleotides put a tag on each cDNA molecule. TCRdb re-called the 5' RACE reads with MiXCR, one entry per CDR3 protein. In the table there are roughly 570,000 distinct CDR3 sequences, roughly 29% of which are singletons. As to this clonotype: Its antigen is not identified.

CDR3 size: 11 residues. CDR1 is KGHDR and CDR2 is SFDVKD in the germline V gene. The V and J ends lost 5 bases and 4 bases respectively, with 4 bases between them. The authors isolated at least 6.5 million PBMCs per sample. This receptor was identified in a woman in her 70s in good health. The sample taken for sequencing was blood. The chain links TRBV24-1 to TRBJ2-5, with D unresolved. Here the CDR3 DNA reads TGTGCCACCAGTGCTCCAGAGACCCAGTACTTC. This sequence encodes CATSAPETQYF.